The 8 T cell receptor beta chains presented below share a single source sample, sequenced in a study of cytomegalovirus exposure and HLA in healthy donors. 60 Vbeta and 13 Jbeta primers were used in PCR. Produced via immunoSEQ multiplex PCR; TCRdb's table is partial and in-frame only. The sample lists 150,000 to 160,000 clones, 75% to 85% occurring once. Sequenced input: PBMCs. All receptors come from a man aged 30 to 45 in good health and CMV-seropositive.

The CDR3 DNA reads TGTGCCAGTAGTATCCGGGGACAGTACAATGAGCAGTTCTTC. Its protein product is CASSIRGQYNEQFF. This chain links TRBV19 with TRBJ2-1; 7 bases match TRBD1. V gave up 3 bases and J gave up 4 bases; unmatched junction bases: 3. CDR3 length equals 14 residues. Per germline, CDR1 LNHDA and CDR2 SQIVND (reference sequence).

The chain carries TRBV28 and TRBJ2-3; 10 bases map to TRBD2. This CDR3 spans 18 amino acids. The V and J ends lost 3 bases and 1 base, in that order; junction bases with no gene match: 10. The germline CDR1 and CDR2 sequences are MDHEN and SYDVKM. The CDR3 is CASSFLAGAKGGTDTQYF. CDR3 DNA sequence: TGTGCCAGCAGTTTCCTAGCGGGGGCGAAAGGGGGCACAGATACGCAGTATTTT.

V usage is TRBV9 and J usage is TRBJ1-1; 7 bases are shared with TRBD1. The V and J ends lost 4 bases and 4 bases, in that order; junction bases with no gene match: 4. The CDR3 consists of 13 residues. The V gene's germline CDR1 is SGDLS and CDR2 YYNGEE. The CDR3 nucleotides read TGTGCCAGCAGCTCCCAGGGGGGCACTGAAGCTTTCTTT. Translated, it gives CASSSQGGTEAFF.

The chain links TRBV6-1 to TRBJ1-2; D remains ambiguous. The CDR3 contains 15 residues. V dropped 3 bases and J dropped 4 bases, with 15 bases sitting between them. Germline assignment: CDR1 MNHNS and CDR2 SASEGT. The CDR3 spells CASSDGFGRAYGYTF. CDR3 coding DNA: TGTGCCAGCAGTGACGGGTTTGGGCGGGCCTATGGCTACACCTTC.

The V and J genes are TRBV7-3 and TRBJ1-2, with 9 bases aligning to TRBD1. Germline V gene lookup returns CDR1 SGHTA and CDR2 FQGTGA. With V trimmed by 1 base and J by 4 bases, 4 bases remained unmatched. The CDR3 is 15 amino acids. The CDR3: CASSLKPGQGYGYTF. CDR3 sequence (DNA): TGTGCCAGCAGCTTAAAACCGGGACAGGGCTATGGCTACACCTTC.

In DNA, the CDR3 is TGCGCCAGCAGCCAAGAACTAGCGGCCCCAGATACGCAGTATTTT. The encoded protein is CASSQELAAPDTQYF. The chain joins TRBV4-3 to TRBJ2-3, with 8 bases matching TRBD2. Germline V CDR1 and CDR2: LGHNA, YSLEER. The CDR3 has 15 residues. V was clipped by 0 bases and J by 4 bases; unmatched bases: 3.

The chain has TRBV15 and TRBJ1-5, with 7 bases aligning to TRBD1. The V segment lost 1 base and the J segment 1 base; nucleotides outside the gene matches: 13. CDR1 and CDR2 (germline): LNHNV, YYDKDF (reference sequence). There are 19 residues in the CDR3. The CDR3 here is CATSRGETGWEGSNQPQHF. The DNA for the CDR3 is TGTGCCACCAGCAGAGGCGAGACAGGGTGGGAAGGAAGCAATCAGCCCCAGCATTTT.

This chain connects TRBV19 to TRBJ2-7; D not certain. The CDR3 covers 15 residues. Germline lookup yields CDR1 LNHDA and CDR2 SQIVND (reference sequence). With 0 bases removed from V and 2 bases from J, the gap between germline ends came to 11 bases. The chain's CDR3 is CASSIDRSRTYEQYF. The DNA for the CDR3 is TGTGCCAGTAGTATAGATCGTTCCAGAACCTACGAGCAGTACTTC. Using reference TRBV19 and TRBJ2-7 for the parts outside the CDR3, the full variable domain is DGGITQSPKYLFRKEGQNVTLSCEQNLNHDAMYWYRQDPGQGLRLIYYSQIVNDFQKGDIAEGYSVSREKKESFPLTVTSAQKNPTAFYLCASSIDRSRTYEQYFGPGTRLTVT.